This T cell receptor (beta chain) came from a study of blood T cell repertoires in COVID-19. Across the study: The origin of the acute and convalescent COVID-19 samples was the United States, Italy and Spain. T cells, B-cell-depleted T cells, or PBMCs supplied cDNA or gDNA.

Study processing details: Amplification with reference gene primers provided the estimates of nucleated cell counts. Libraries were prepared by immunoSEQ multiplex PCR; TCRdb keeps only in-frame clonotypes and omits some of them. That table supplies the V and J calls and clone size; D and trimming were determined from the DNA. The sample includes roughly 500,000 clones, roughly 87% of them seen just once. One Seattle source followed patients from active infection through their disease course. Deletions cut 10 bases from V and 4 bases from J, with 23 bases between. CDR3 length equals 17 residues. Germline CDR1 reads MNHEY; CDR2 reads SMNVEV (reference sequence).

Input material: peripheral blood. The V and J genes are TRBV27 and TRBJ1-6; D might be TRBD1 (5 bases). The receptor was isolated from a man aged 18 to 35 with COVID-19, enrolled during active disease. CDR3 loop: CATLDRYQFAYNSPLHF. CDR3 in DNA: TGTGCCACCTTAGACAGATACCAGTTCGCGTATAATTCACCCCTCCACTTT.